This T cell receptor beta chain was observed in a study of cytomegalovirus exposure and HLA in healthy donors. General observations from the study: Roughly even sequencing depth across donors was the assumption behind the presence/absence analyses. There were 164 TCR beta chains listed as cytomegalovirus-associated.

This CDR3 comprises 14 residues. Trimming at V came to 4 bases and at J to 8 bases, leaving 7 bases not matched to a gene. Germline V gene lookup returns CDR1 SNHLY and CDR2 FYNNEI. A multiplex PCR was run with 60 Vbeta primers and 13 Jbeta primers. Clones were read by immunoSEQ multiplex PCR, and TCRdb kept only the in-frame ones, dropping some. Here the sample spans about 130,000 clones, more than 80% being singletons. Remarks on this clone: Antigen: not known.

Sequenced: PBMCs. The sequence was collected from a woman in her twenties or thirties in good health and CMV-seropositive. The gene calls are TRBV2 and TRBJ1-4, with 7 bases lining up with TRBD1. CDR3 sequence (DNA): TGTGCCAGCAGTGGGGCAGGGGGGAACGAAAAACTGTTTTTT. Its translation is CASSGAGGNEKLFF.